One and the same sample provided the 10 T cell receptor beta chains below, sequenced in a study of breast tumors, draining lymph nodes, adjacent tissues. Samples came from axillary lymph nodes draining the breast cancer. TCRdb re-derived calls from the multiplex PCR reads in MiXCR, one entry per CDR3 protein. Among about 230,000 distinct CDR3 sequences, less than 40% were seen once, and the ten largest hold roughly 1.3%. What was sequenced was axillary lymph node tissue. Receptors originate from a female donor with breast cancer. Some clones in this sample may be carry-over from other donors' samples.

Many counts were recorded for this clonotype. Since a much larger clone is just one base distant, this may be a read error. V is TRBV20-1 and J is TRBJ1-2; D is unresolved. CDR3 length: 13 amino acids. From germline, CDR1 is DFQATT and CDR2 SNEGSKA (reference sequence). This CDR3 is CSARDSRAYAYTF. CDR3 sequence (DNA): TGCAGTGCTAGAGATTCAAGGGCGTATGCCTACACCTTC.

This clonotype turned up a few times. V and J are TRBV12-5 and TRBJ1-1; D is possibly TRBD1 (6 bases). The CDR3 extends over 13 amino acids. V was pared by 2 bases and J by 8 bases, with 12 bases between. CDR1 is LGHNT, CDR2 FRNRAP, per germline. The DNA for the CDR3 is TGTGCTAGTGGTTTGCGCGGGGGGCAGGAAGCTTTCTTT. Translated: CASGLRGGQEAFF.

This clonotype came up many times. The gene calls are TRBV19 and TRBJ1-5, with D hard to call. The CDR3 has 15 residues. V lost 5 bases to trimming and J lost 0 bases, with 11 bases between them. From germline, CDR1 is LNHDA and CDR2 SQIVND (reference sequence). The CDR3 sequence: CASSVSHNSNQPQHF. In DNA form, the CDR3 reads TGTGCCAGTAGTGTCAGCCACAATAGCAATCAGCCCCAGCATTTT.

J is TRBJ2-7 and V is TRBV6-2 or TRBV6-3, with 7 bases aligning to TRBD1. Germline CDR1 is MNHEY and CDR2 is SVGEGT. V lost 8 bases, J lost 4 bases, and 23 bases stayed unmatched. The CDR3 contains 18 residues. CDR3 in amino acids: CASGAGSAWTGREYEQYF. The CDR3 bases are TGTGCCAGCGGCGCAGGCTCTGCGTGGACAGGACGTGAATACGAGCAGTACTTC.

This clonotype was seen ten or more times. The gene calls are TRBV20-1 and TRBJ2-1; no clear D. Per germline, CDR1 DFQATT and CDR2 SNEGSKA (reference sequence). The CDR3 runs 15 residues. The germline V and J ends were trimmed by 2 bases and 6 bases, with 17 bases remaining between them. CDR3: CSARSVGNLPNEQFF. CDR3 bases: TGCAGTGCTAGAAGTGTTGGGAACTTACCCAATGAGCAGTTCTTC.

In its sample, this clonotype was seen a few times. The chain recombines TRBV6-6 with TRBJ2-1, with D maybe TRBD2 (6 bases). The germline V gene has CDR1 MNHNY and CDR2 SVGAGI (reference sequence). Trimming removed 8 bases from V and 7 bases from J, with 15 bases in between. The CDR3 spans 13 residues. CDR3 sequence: CASGLASRNEQFF. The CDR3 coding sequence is TGTGCCAGCGGTCTAGCGAGCCGGAATGAGCAGTTCTTC.

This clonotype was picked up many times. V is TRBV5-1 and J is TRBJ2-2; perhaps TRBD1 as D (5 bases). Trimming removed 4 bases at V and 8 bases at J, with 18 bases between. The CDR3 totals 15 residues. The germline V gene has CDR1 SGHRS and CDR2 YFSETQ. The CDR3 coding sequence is TGCGCCAGCAGCACCCCCCCCGCGACAGCTGGGGAGCTGTTTTTT. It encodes CASSTPPATAGELFF. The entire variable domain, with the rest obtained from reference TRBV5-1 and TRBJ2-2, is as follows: KAGVTQTPRYLIKTRGQQVTLSCSPISGHRSVSWYQQTPGQGLQFLFEYFSETQRNKGNFPGRFSGRQFSNSRSEMNVSTLELGDSALYLCASSTPPATAGELFFGEGSRLTVL.

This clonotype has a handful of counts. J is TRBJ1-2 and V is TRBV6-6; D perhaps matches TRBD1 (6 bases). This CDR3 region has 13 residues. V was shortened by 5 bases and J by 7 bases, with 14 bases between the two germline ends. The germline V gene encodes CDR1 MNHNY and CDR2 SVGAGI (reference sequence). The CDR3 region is CASSHYREGGYTF. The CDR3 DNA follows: TGTGCCAGCAGTCACTACAGGGAGGGTGGCTACACCTTC.

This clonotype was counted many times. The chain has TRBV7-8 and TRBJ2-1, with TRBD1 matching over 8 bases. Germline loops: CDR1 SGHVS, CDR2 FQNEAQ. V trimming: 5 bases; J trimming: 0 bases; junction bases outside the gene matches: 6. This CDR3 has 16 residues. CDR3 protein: CASSERTGTSYNEQFF. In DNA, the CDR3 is TGTGCCAGCAGCGAAAGGACAGGGACCTCCTACAATGAGCAGTTCTTC. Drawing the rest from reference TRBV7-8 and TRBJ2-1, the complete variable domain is GAGVSQSPRYKVAKRGQDVALRCDPISGHVSLFWYQQALGQGPEFLTYFQNEAQLDKSGLPSDRFFAERPEGSVSTLKIQRTQQEDSAVYLCASSERTGTSYNEQFFGPGTRLTVL.

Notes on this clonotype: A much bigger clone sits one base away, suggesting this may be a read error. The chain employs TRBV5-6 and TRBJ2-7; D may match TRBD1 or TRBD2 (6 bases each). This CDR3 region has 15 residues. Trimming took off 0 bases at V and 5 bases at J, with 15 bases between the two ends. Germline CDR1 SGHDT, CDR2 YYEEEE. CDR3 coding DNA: TGTGCCAGCAGCTTGGGGGGGGCCAGGGTAAACGAGCAGTACTTC. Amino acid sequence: CASSLGGARVNEQYF.